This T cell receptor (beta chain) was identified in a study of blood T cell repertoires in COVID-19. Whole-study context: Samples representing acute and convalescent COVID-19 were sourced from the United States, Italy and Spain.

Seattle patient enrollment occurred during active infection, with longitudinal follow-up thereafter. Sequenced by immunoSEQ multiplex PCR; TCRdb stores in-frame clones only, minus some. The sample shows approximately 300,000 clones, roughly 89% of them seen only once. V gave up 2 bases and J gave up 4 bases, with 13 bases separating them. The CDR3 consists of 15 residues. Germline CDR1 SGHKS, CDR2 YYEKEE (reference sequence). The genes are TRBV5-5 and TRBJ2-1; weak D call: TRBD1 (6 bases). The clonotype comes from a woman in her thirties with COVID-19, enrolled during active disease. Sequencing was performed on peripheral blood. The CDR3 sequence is CASSFGPGEYNEQFF. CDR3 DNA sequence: TGTGCCAGCAGCTTTGGGCCAGGGGAGTACAATGAGCAGTTCTTC.